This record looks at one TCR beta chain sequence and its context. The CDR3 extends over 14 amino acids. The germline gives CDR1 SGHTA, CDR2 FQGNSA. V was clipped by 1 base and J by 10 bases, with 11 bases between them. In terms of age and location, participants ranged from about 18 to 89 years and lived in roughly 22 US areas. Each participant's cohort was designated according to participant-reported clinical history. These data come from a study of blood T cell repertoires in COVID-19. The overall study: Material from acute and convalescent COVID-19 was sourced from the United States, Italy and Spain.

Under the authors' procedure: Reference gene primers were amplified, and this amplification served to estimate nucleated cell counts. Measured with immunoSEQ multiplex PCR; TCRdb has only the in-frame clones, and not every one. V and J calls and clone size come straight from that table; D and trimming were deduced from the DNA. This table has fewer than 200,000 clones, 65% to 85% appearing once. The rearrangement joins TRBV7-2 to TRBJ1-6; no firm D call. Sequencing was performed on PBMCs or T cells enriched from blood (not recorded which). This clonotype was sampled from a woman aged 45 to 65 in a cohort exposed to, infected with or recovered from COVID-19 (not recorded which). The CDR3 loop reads CASSLVEGTSPLHF. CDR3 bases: TGTGCCAGCAGCTTAGTGGAGGGTACCTCACCCCTCCACTTT.